The 3 T cell receptor beta chains presented below share a single source sample, sequenced in a study of T-cell memory formation after mild COVID-19. TCRdb recomputed calls from the 5' RACE reads with MiXCR, one row per CDR3 protein. The sample comprises 450,000 to 650,000 distinct CDR3 sequences, 20% of which are singletons, and around an eighth rests with the top ten. The sample comprised PBMCs or a T cell subset sorted from them (not recorded which). These receptor sequences come from an adult woman who had mild COVID-19 (a few samples of this study predate the infection). Cell type and time point are not known.

This clonotype was observed a few times. J is TRBJ1-4 and V is TRBV29-1, with unresolved D. Germline V lookup: CDR1 SQVTM, CDR2 ANQGSEA. The CDR3 is 14 amino acids. The V and J ends lost 5 bases and 5 bases respectively, with 15 bases between them. This CDR3 reads CSVYAKGLNEKLFF. CDR3 bases: TGCAGCGTTTACGCTAAAGGTTTAAATGAAAAACTGTTTTTT. The whole variable domain, filled in from reference TRBV29-1 and TRBJ1-4, reads SAVISQKPSRDICQRGTSLTIQCQVDSQVTMMFWYRQQPGQSLTLIATANQGSEATYESGFVIDKFPISRPNLTFSTLTVSNMSPEDSSIYLCSVYAKGLNEKLFFGSGTQLSVL.

This clonotype was recorded a few times. The chain uses TRBV5-1 and TRBJ2-3, with TRBD1 matching 7 bases. Germline CDR1 is SGHRS and CDR2 is YFSETQ. The CDR3 spans 15 residues. With 1 base clipped from V and 3 bases from J, the junction kept 5 bases outside the gene matches. CDR3 in amino acids: CASSLKGARTDTQYF. In DNA form, the CDR3 reads TGCGCCAGCAGCTTGAAGGGGGCGCGAACAGATACGCAGTATTTT.

The chain combines TRBV7-6 with TRBJ2-7, with TRBD2 identical over 14 bases. The CDR3 runs 17 residues. Germline CDR1 SGHVS, CDR2 FNYEAQ. Trimming took 5 bases from V and 7 from J; bases not matched to a gene: 13. CDR3 sequence: CASSPLPGTSGSGEQYF. CDR3 DNA: TGTGCCAGCAGCCCCCTCCCCGGGACTAGCGGGAGTGGTGAGCAGTACTTC.